This TCR beta chain was sequenced for a study of blood T cells in healthy people across ages. The CDR3 runs to 12 residues. CDR1 and CDR2 from the germline V gene are DFQATT and SNEGSKA (reference sequence). The sample providers were healthy Caucasian people from Russia, aged roughly 6 to 90. A second PCR of roughly 7 to 11 cycles used a sample-barcoded 5' primer and a J-beta primer mix. Every molecule of cDNA carried a tag from a template-switch adaptor with 12 random nucleotides. TCRdb fed the 5' RACE reads into MiXCR, producing one record per CDR3 protein. The table shows roughly 1,000,000 distinct CDR3 sequences, with almost 25% occurring only once. This sample was shared with a second study, whose subject was T cells of mothers and their children.

The sample comprised blood. The V call is TRBV20-1, the J call TRBJ1-2, with D possibly matching TRBD1 (5 bases). The clonotype originates from a girl aged 2-10 years in good health. CDR3 sequence: CSPGRYAYGYTF. As DNA, the CDR3 is TGCAGCCCGGGGCGGTATGCTTATGGCTACACCTTC.